This TCR beta chain stems from a study of blood T cell repertoires in COVID-19. Regarding this clone: This CDR3 is also generated by other DNA sequences in the sample.

In the original processing: It was from reference gene primer amplification that nucleated cell counts were estimated. Clones were sequenced by immunoSEQ multiplex PCR, and TCRdb holds only the in-frame ones, with some missing. The DNA was the basis for D and trimming; V, J and clone size are from that table. The table lists around 380,000 clones, 81% of them singletons. V gave up 0 bases and J gave up 4 bases, with 9 bases separating them. CDR3 length: 14 amino acids. Germline V lookup: CDR1 MGHRA, CDR2 YSYEKL. V gene TRBV4-1 combines with J gene TRBJ1-2; a weak D match, TRBD1 (5 bases). This receptor was identified in a human donor with acute or convalescent COVID-19. The donor label of this sample is uncertain. Sequencing input: peripheral blood. The CDR3 sequence is CASSQDPQGYGYTF. The CDR3 DNA is TGCGCCAGCAGCCAAGATCCGCAGGGCTATGGCTACACCTTC.